This TCR beta chain derives from a study of PD-L1 blockade in urothelial cancer. Background on the study: Male sex and bladder-origin urothelial cancer characterized most of the roughly 29 patients. Samples came from 3 weeks, at the second dose, and 6 weeks into treatment.

V lost 5 bases, J lost 5 bases, and 9 bases stayed unmatched. The CDR3 sequence is 16 residues long. Germline assignment: CDR1 SGHAT and CDR2 FQNNGV. Generated by immunoSEQ multiplex PCR, the TCRdb table keeps only in-frame clones and is missing some. The sample has tens of thousands of clones, less than 90% seen once; the top ten hold 9.2%. The sample's time point: pretreatment peripheral blood. The input for sequencing was PBMCs, taken around atezolizumab (anti-PD-L1) treatment. This TCR was sampled from an older woman with urothelial cancer. The V and J genes are TRBV11-2 and TRBJ1-2; 12 bases map to TRBD1. As DNA, the CDR3 is TGTGCCAGCAGCCCTAACGGGGACAGGGGGCTATATGGCTACACCTTC. It yields the protein CASSPNGDRGLYGYTF.